Each of the 29 T cell receptor beta chains below was sequenced from the same sample in a study of response to subunit inactivated influenza vaccine. TCRdb used MiXCR to reprocess the RT-PCR reads, holding one entry per CDR3 protein. The table has 630,000 or so distinct CDR3 sequences, 15% to 18% seen once. The source was PBMCs from blood, collected roughly 12 days after vaccination. Receptor source: a man in his forties or fifties who received an inactivated influenza vaccine.

The table lists this clonotype with a few counts. This sequence joins TRBV7-9 and TRBJ2-7, with a weak D call TRBD2 (5 bases). There are 13 residues in the CDR3. V lost 1 base and J 4 bases, leaving 8 bases between the germline ends. CDR1 is SEHNR and CDR2 is FQNEAQ in the germline V gene (reference sequence). The CDR3 coding sequence is TGTGCCAGCAGCTTAGACGGGGTTTACGAGCAGTACTTC. Protein sequence: CASSLDGVYEQYF.

This clonotype turned up a few times. The chain uses TRBV5-4 and TRBJ2-5; TRBD2 agrees at 8 bases. The CDR3 has 15 amino acids. The germline CDR1 and CDR2 sequences are SGHNT and YYREEE (reference sequence). J was trimmed by 1 base and V by 0 bases; bases with no gene match: 2. The CDR3 spells CASSLGLAIQETQYF. Written as DNA, the CDR3 is TGTGCCAGCAGCTTGGGACTAGCGATCCAAGAGACCCAGTACTTC.

This chain joins TRBV27 and TRBJ1-2, with D possibly being TRBD1 (6 bases). The CDR3 is 13 residues long. V was pared by 6 bases and J by 4 bases, with 12 bases between. CDR1 and CDR2 (germline): MNHEY, SMNVEV (reference sequence). The CDR3 DNA is TGTGCCAGCAGCCGGACAGATTCCTATGGCTACACCTTC. Protein product: CASSRTDSYGYTF.

A few counts support this clonotype. The chain combines TRBV24-1 with TRBJ2-7, with TRBD1 identical over 9 bases. The length of the CDR3 is 16 residues. V shed 3 bases, J shed 2 bases, and the junction held 7 bases outside the gene matches. CDR1 KGHDR and CDR2 SFDVKD come from the germline V gene. The chain's CDR3 is CATSDPRTGDPYEQYF. The DNA of the CDR3 is TGTGCCACCAGTGATCCAAGGACAGGGGACCCCTACGAGCAGTACTTC.

This clonotype showed up many times. This chain connects TRBV27 to TRBJ2-7; 11 positions match TRBD1. With V trimmed by 6 bases and J by 4 bases, 5 bases remained unmatched. The CDR3 sequence is 14 residues long. Looked up from germline, CDR1 is MNHEY and CDR2 is SMNVEV (reference sequence). CDR3 sequence (DNA): TGTGCCAGCAGCTCGGGGACAGGGGGATACGAGCAGTACTTC. Protein product: CASSSGTGGYEQYF.

This clonotype was counted only a few times. V gene TRBV12-3 or TRBV12-4 combines with J gene TRBJ2-7; 7 bases fit TRBD2. There are 13 residues in the CDR3. The V gene end was trimmed by 5 bases and the J gene end by 9 bases; junction bases not matched to a gene: 10. CDR3 sequence (DNA): TGTGCCAGCAGTCCGGGGGGTCCCCCGTGGCAGTACTTC. Its translation: CASSPGGPPWQYF.

This clonotype was seen a few times. The rearrangement joins TRBV25-1 to TRBJ2-1; 11 bases align to TRBD1. Germline V gene sequence: CDR1 MGHDK, CDR2 SYGVNS. This CDR3 spans 14 amino acids. Trimming removed 7 bases from V and 8 bases from J; junction bases left unmatched: 7. This chain's CDR3 is CASMDRGRTHEQFF. Written as DNA, the CDR3 is TGTGCCAGCATGGACAGGGGGCGCACCCATGAGCAGTTCTTC. The full variable domain, completed using reference TRBV25-1 and TRBJ2-1, is EADIYQTPRYLVIGTGKKITLECSQTMGHDKMYWYQQDPGMELHLIHYSYGVNSTEKGDLSSESTVSRIRTEHFPLTLESARPSHTSQYLCASMDRGRTHEQFFGPGTRLTVL.

The rearrangement uses TRBV15 and TRBJ2-7; TRBD1 matches 8 bases. CDR1 is LNHNV and CDR2 is YYDKDF in the germline V gene (reference sequence). Trimming removed 0 bases from V and 2 bases from J; junction bases left unmatched: 6. This CDR3 is 16 amino acids long. CDR3 nucleotide sequence: TGTGCCACCAGCAGAGACCTACCGGGACAGGCCTACGAGCAGTACTTC. Encoded protein: CATSRDLPGQAYEQYF. Using reference TRBV15 and TRBJ2-7 for the parts outside the CDR3, the full variable domain is DAMVIQNPRYQVTQFGKPVTLSCSQTLNHNVMYWYQQKSSQAPKLLFHYYDKDFNNEADTPDNFQSRRPNTSFCFLDIRSPGLGDTAMYLCATSRDLPGQAYEQYFGPGTRLTVT.

The V and J genes are TRBV28 and TRBJ2-5; 8 nucleotides line up with TRBD1. V lost 3 bases, J lost 3 bases, and 3 bases stayed unmatched. CDR1 MDHEN and CDR2 SYDVKM come from the germline V gene. The CDR3 consists of 14 residues. The CDR3 DNA reads TGTGCCAGCAGTTTGCGGACAGGGAAAGAGACCCAGTACTTC. Amino acids: CASSLRTGKETQYF.

The V call is TRBV11-1, the J call TRBJ2-7; 9 bases are shared with TRBD2. V dropped 5 bases and J dropped 7; count of bases not matched to a gene: 12. This CDR3 spans 15 amino acids. The V gene's germline CDR1 is SGHAT and CDR2 FQDESV (reference sequence). Written as DNA, the CDR3 is TGTGCCAGCAGCCCCGGCTTGACTAGCGGAGGGGAGCAGTACTTC. Amino acid sequence: CASSPGLTSGGEQYF.

There are a few counts of this clonotype. The chain employs TRBV27 and TRBJ1-6, with TRBD1 matching over 9 bases. The ends lost 6 bases at V and 3 bases at J; junction bases unmatched: 3. CDR3 length equals 15 residues. Germline-derived CDR1 and CDR2 are MNHEY and SMNVEV (reference sequence). In nucleotides, the CDR3 is TGTGCCAGCAGGGTGACAGGGGGCTATAATTCACCCCTCCACTTT. The encoded protein is CASRVTGGYNSPLHF.

The V gene is TRBV2, the J gene TRBJ1-5; a weak D match, TRBD1 (5 bases). Trimming left V 6 bases short and J 5 bases short, with 11 bases between. The CDR3 runs to 13 residues. Per the germline V gene, CDR1 is SNHLY and CDR2 is FYNNEI. CDR3 residues: CASRGTLDQPQHF. Here the CDR3 DNA reads TGTGCCAGCAGGGGGACTCTCGATCAGCCCCAGCATTTT.

There are a few counts of this clonotype. The J gene is TRBJ2-5, the V gene TRBV7-2; no clear D. The CDR3 loop spans 15 amino acids. Trimming removed 7 bases from V and 1 base from J, with 16 bases in between. Germline V gives CDR1 SGHTA, CDR2 FQGNSA. CDR3: CASKASRRIQETQYF. In nucleotides, the CDR3 is TGTGCCAGCAAAGCAAGTCGGCGGATCCAAGAGACCCAGTACTTC.

The chain uses TRBV5-6 and TRBJ1-4, with 8 positions matching TRBD1. In germline, CDR1 is SGHDT, CDR2 YYEEEE. This CDR3 region has 20 residues. Trimming removed 0 bases from V and 6 bases from J; junction bases left unmatched: 19. Written as DNA, the CDR3 is TGTGCCAGCAGCTTGGCCGTTGGTGTTGGCAGGGGGCTCTTGGATGAAAAACTGTTTTTT. Its protein product is CASSLAVGVGRGLLDEKLFF.

The chain carries TRBV15 and TRBJ1-6; D is unresolved. V lost 4 bases and J 7 bases, leaving 5 bases between the germline ends. Germline CDR1 and CDR2: LNHNV and YYDKDF (reference sequence). The CDR3 runs to 12 residues. The CDR3 DNA follows: TGTGCCACCAGCAAGGAAAATTCACCCCTCCACTTT. Residues: CATSKENSPLHF.

A few counts support this clonotype. Germline is not matched at one junction end, which may reflect a read error. The CDR3 nucleotides read TGTGCCAGCAGCATGGACAGAAACCTACGAGCGGAGGACTTC. This gives the protein CASSMDRNLRAEDF. The chain employs TRBV5-5 and TRBJ2-7, with D perhaps matching TRBD1 (6 bases). This CDR3 contains 14 residues. Germline assignment: CDR1 SGHKS and CDR2 YYEKEE (reference sequence).

This clonotype was counted only a few times. One end of the junction fails to match germline, which may point to a read error. The chain links TRBV5-1 to TRBJ1-2; no firm D call. Per germline, CDR1 SGHRS and CDR2 YFSETQ. The CDR3 has 13 residues. In DNA form, the CDR3 reads TGTGCCAGCAGTTTAGACGGTGCCTATGGCTACACCTTC. The encoded protein is CASSLDGAYGYTF.

The V call is TRBV10-3, the J call TRBJ2-4; 10 nucleotides agree with TRBD1. This CDR3 is 13 amino acids long. The V gene's germline CDR1 is ENHRY and CDR2 SYGVKD. V was clipped by 6 bases and J by 8 bases; unmatched bases: 4. Here the CDR3 DNA reads TGTGCCATCAGAGACAGGGGGCGGGACATTCAGTACTTC. This sequence encodes CAIRDRGRDIQYF.

In its sample, this clonotype was seen a few times. The rearrangement links TRBV29-1 to TRBJ2-5; possible D gene TRBD2, 6 bases. Germline CDR1 reads SQVTM; CDR2 reads ANQGSEA. Trimming shortened V by 4 bases and J by 0 bases, and 6 bases separated the two germline ends. This CDR3 is built from 12 residues. CDR3: CSVVADQETQYF. The CDR3 nucleotides read TGCAGCGTTGTAGCGGACCAAGAGACCCAGTACTTC.

The sample holds a few counts of this clonotype. The V call is TRBV5-4, the J call TRBJ2-1; 10 nucleotides agree with TRBD2. Germline trimming cut 2 bases from V and 0 bases from J; bases unmatched to any gene: 2. The CDR3 totals 16 residues. CDR1 is SGHNT and CDR2 is YYREEE in the germline V gene (reference sequence). The CDR3 nucleotides are TGTGCCAGCAGCTTAGCGGGAGGGGTCTCCTACAATGAGCAGTTCTTC. This translates into CASSLAGGVSYNEQFF.

This sequence joins TRBV14 and TRBJ2-1; the match to TRBD1 covers 8 bases. V dropped 5 bases and J dropped 2; count of bases not matched to a gene: 5. The CDR3 contains 15 residues. The germline V gene encodes CDR1 SGHDN and CDR2 FVKESK. The CDR3 region has the DNA TGTGCCAGCAGCTACGGACAGGGACCCTACAATGAGCAGTTCTTC. Encoded protein: CASSYGQGPYNEQFF. Full variable domain (outside the CDR3, taken from reference TRBV14 and TRBJ2-1): EAGVTQFPSHSVIEKGQTVTLRCDPISGHDNLYWYRRVMGKEIKFLLHFVKESKQDESGMPNNRFLAERTGGTYSTLKVQPAELEDSGVYFCASSYGQGPYNEQFFGPGTRLTVL.

The chain joins TRBV7-9 to TRBJ2-3, with D maybe TRBD1 (5 bases). The CDR3 totals 12 residues. The V and J ends lost 7 bases and 8 bases respectively, with 13 bases between them. CDR1 is SEHNR and CDR2 is FQNEAQ in the germline V gene (reference sequence). As DNA, the CDR3 is TGTGCCAGCACCCCGGACATCAGTACGCAGTATTTT. Its translation is CASTPDISTQYF.

This clonotype was found a few times. The rearrangement joins TRBV6-5 to TRBJ1-1; no clear D. This CDR3 region has 15 residues. The germline V gene encodes CDR1 MNHEY and CDR2 SVGAGI. The V end lost 5 bases, the J end lost 7 bases, and 20 bases lay between the germline ends. In DNA, the CDR3 is TGTGCCAGCAGTAAATACAGTAACGACTTACGTGAAGCTTTCTTT. Translated: CASSKYSNDLREAFF.

V is TRBV7-9 and J is TRBJ1-5, with D hard to call. Trimming took 4 bases from V and 4 from J, leaving 11 bases between them. Germline CDR1 SEHNR, CDR2 FQNEAQ (reference sequence). The CDR3 covers 14 residues. This chain's CDR3 is CASSSGSFNQPQHF. CDR3 DNA sequence: TGTGCCAGCAGCTCCGGGTCATTTAATCAGCCCCAGCATTTT.

The chain carries TRBV7-9 and TRBJ1-1; D unresolved. The CDR3 is made up of 16 amino acids. Trimming removed 2 bases from V and 0 bases from J, with 13 bases in between. The V gene's germline CDR1 is SEHNR and CDR2 FQNEAQ (reference sequence). DNA for the CDR3: TGTGCCAGCAGCTTATCTCCCGGGGTAATGAACACTGAAGCTTTCTTT. It translates to CASSLSPGVMNTEAFF. Combining the CDR3 with reference TRBV7-9 and TRBJ1-1 gives the whole variable domain DTGVSQNPRHKITKRGQNVTFRCDPISEHNRLYWYRQTLGQGPEFLTYFQNEAQLEKSRLLSDRFSAERPKGSFSTLEIQRTEQGDSAMYLCASSLSPGVMNTEAFFGQGTRLTVV.

This clonotype showed up many times. The V call is TRBV29-1, the J call TRBJ1-2; D is unresolved. The CDR3 extends over 13 amino acids. V lost 6 bases to trimming and J lost 2 bases, with 13 bases between them. In germline, CDR1 is SQVTM, CDR2 ANQGSEA. CDR3 sequence reads: CSVKNATNYGYTF. The CDR3 coding sequence is TGCAGCGTGAAAAACGCAACCAACTATGGCTACACCTTC.

The genes are TRBV11-2 and TRBJ1-1; the D is unclear. CDR1 and CDR2 (germline): SGHAT, FQNNGV. Trimming left V 5 bases short and J 8 bases short, with 21 bases between. This CDR3 is built from 15 residues. CDR3 sequence: CASSPPRGRPGEAFF. CDR3 in DNA: TGTGCCAGCAGCCCCCCCCGAGGCAGGCCCGGCGAAGCTTTCTTT. The full variable domain, with the rest looked up from reference TRBV11-2 and TRBJ1-1, is EAGVAQSPRYKIIEKRQSVAFWCNPISGHATLYWYQQILGQGPKLLIQFQNNGVVDDSQLPKDRFSAERLKGVDSTLKIQPAKLEDSAVYLCASSPPRGRPGEAFFGQGTRLTVV.

The V gene is TRBV6-2 or TRBV6-3, the J gene TRBJ2-3, with D tentatively TRBD2 (5 bases). V was cut by 5 bases and J by 4 bases, with 16 bases left in between. From germline, CDR1 is MNHEY and CDR2 SVGEGT. This CDR3 is 15 amino acids long. In nucleotides, the CDR3 is TGTGCCAGCAGTCCCCGGGGAGAGGGCGCAGATACGCAGTATTTT. Protein sequence: CASSPRGEGADTQYF.

Here the CDR3 reads CASSTVGLSYNEQFF. The CDR3 DNA reads TGTGCCAGCTCCACCGTGGGGCTTTCGTACAATGAGCAGTTCTTC. This sequence joins TRBV6-2 or TRBV6-3 and TRBJ2-1; D might be TRBD1 (5 bases). This CDR3 has 15 amino acids. In germline, CDR1 is MNHEY, CDR2 SVGEGT. V was pared by 8 bases and J by 4 bases, with 18 bases between.